The clone carrying this TCR beta chain came up a few times. Unmatched junction bases numbered 3, after V lost 3 bases and J lost 2 bases. The CDR3 extends over 16 amino acids. Germline assignment: CDR1 MNHEY and CDR2 SMNVEV (reference sequence). These data come from a study of blood T cell repertoires in COVID-19. Study at large: The United States, Italy and Spain were the sources of the acute and convalescent COVID-19 samples.

Repertoires were generated with immunoSEQ multiplex PCR, while TCRdb's copy carries only in-frame clones and drops some. Of approximately 100,000 clones listed, 87% are singletons. Input material: peripheral blood. The receptor's source is a man between 65 and 85 years old with acute or convalescent COVID-19. V is TRBV27 and J is TRBJ2-1; 11 nucleotides align to TRBD2. CDR3 region: CASSFTSGGAYNEQFF. CDR3 in DNA: TGTGCCAGCAGTTTTACTAGCGGGGGCGCCTACAATGAGCAGTTCTTC.